The 26 T cell receptor beta chains below come from one sample, sequenced in a study of cytomegalovirus exposure and HLA in healthy donors. Researchers ran the PCR with 60 Vbeta and 13 Jbeta primers. Profiled with immunoSEQ multiplex PCR; TCRdb holds only in-frame clones, not every one. The repertoire consists of approximately 190,000 clones, with 70% to 85% occurring once and the leading ten covering more than 3%. The specimen was PBMCs. The receptor source for this set is a man aged 40-49 years in good health and CMV-seropositive.

The CDR3 is CASSTRLAGGRHTGELFF. Here the CDR3 DNA reads TGTGCCAGTAGTACCCGACTAGCGGGAGGGCGTCACACCGGGGAGCTGTTTTTT. The J gene is TRBJ2-2, the V gene TRBV19, with 14 bases lining up with TRBD2. The V gene end was trimmed by 4 bases and the J gene end by 3 bases; junction bases not matched to a gene: 7. Per germline, CDR1 LNHDA and CDR2 SQIVND (reference sequence). The CDR3 loop spans 18 amino acids.

This sequence joins TRBV7-3 and TRBJ2-2; D is unclear. The CDR3 spans 11 residues. The V end was cut by 7 bases, the J end by 5 bases, with 5 bases between. The germline V gene has CDR1 SGHTA and CDR2 FQGTGA. In DNA form, the CDR3 reads TGTGCCAGCACTAGGACCGGGGAGCTGTTTTTT. This sequence encodes CASTRTGELFF.

This CDR3 reads CASSSQGGQETQYF. CDR3 coding DNA: TGCGCCAGCAGCTCCCAGGGAGGGCAAGAGACCCAGTACTTC. V is TRBV5-1 and J is TRBJ2-5; the match to TRBD2 covers 7 bases. J lost 2 bases, V lost 3 bases, and 4 bases had no gene match. The CDR3 runs to 14 residues. In germline, CDR1 is SGHRS, CDR2 YFSETQ.

The chain recombines TRBV14 with TRBJ2-1, with D perhaps TRBD1 (6 bases). The CDR3 is made up of 15 amino acids. The V gene lost 3 bases and the J gene lost 4 bases, with 13 bases spanning the gap. Germline loops: CDR1 SGHDN, CDR2 FVKESK. DNA for the CDR3: TGTGCCAGCAGCCATGAACAGGGCCGATACAATGAGCAGTTCTTC. Its translation is CASSHEQGRYNEQFF.

Comments on this clone: The junction does not match germline at one end; this may be a read error. The chain is built from TRBV5-4 and TRBJ2-5; D may be TRBD1 (6 bases). This CDR3 spans 18 amino acids. CDR1 and CDR2 (germline): SGHNT, YYREEE (reference sequence). CDR3: CASSLTGTPVFHQEIQYF. CDR3 DNA sequence: TGTGCCAGCAGCTTAACCGGGACACCCGTTTTCCATCAAGAGATCCAGTACTTC.

The chain links TRBV9 to TRBJ2-3; TRBD2 matches 7 bases. Germline trimming cut 0 bases from V and 0 bases from J; bases unmatched to any gene: 4. CDR1 SGDLS and CDR2 YYNGEE come from the germline V gene. The CDR3 has 16 residues. CDR3 sequence reads: CASSVESGISTDTQYF. Written as DNA, the CDR3 is TGTGCCAGCAGCGTAGAGAGCGGGATAAGCACAGATACGCAGTATTTT.

This clone has a single count. V usage is TRBV19 and J usage is TRBJ1-2; a possible D gene is TRBD1 (6 bases). The V and J ends lost 4 bases and 2 bases respectively, with 11 bases between them. Germline values: CDR1 LNHDA, CDR2 SQIVND (reference sequence). The CDR3 consists of 14 residues. The CDR3 bases are TGTGCCAGTAGTACTCCGGGGGGCAACTATGGCTACACCTTC. It codes for CASSTPGGNYGYTF. The full variable domain, in which reference TRBV19 and TRBJ1-2 provide the parts outside the CDR3, is DGGITQSPKYLFRKEGQNVTLSCEQNLNHDAMYWYRQDPGQGLRLIYYSQIVNDFQKGDIAEGYSVSREKKESFPLTVTSAQKNPTAFYLCASSTPGGNYGYTFGSGTRLTVV.

The chain joins TRBV18 to TRBJ1-1, with D possibly TRBD1 on 6 matching bases. V was clipped by 1 base and J by 1 base, with 10 bases between them. The length of the CDR3 is 15 residues. Germline V gene sequence: CDR1 KGHSH, CDR2 LQKENI. The CDR3 reads CASSPQATGNTEAFF. The DNA for the CDR3 is TGTGCCAGCTCACCACAGGCGACAGGGAACACTGAAGCTTTCTTT. Looking up the rest from reference TRBV18 and TRBJ1-1 gives the full variable domain: NAGVMQNPRHLVRRRGQEARLRCSPMKGHSHVYWYRQLPEEGLKFMVYLQKENIIDESGMPKERFSAEFPKEGPSILRIQQVVRGDSAAYFCASSPQATGNTEAFFGQGTRLTVV.

The genes are TRBV19 and TRBJ2-5; 7 bases are a match to TRBD2. The CDR3 has 14 residues. Losses at the gene ends were 3 bases for V and 4 bases for J; bases not matched to a gene: 5. Looked up from germline, CDR1 is LNHDA and CDR2 is SQIVND (reference sequence). The CDR3 DNA reads TGTGCCAGTAGTATGAGGCAGCGGGGAGAGACCCAGTACTTC. This gives the protein CASSMRQRGETQYF.

This chain connects TRBV5-1 to TRBJ2-2; 9 nucleotides agree with TRBD2. Germline V gives CDR1 SGHRS, CDR2 YFSETQ. After removal of 4 bases from V and 3 bases from J, the junction contained 13 bases not matched to a gene. CDR3 length: 18 residues. CDR3 sequence (DNA): TGCGCCAGCAGCACCGTTGGGTCTAGCGGGACTTACACCGGGGAGCTGTTTTTT. Amino acids: CASSTVGSSGTYTGELFF.

The V and J genes are TRBV4-2 and TRBJ2-1, with 11 bases that match TRBD2. Trimming at V came to 0 bases and at J to 8 bases, leaving 3 bases not matched to a gene. CDR3 length: 15 residues. Germline loops: CDR1 LGHNA, CDR2 YNFKEQ. The CDR3 bases are TGTGCCAGCAGCCAAGAAGGGGGACTAGCGGATGAGCAGTTCTTC. Encoded protein: CASSQEGGLADEQFF.

This clone has just one count. V is TRBV5-4 and J is TRBJ2-3; 11 nucleotides line up with TRBD2. CDR1 is SGHNT, CDR2 YYREEE, per germline (reference sequence). The CDR3 has 16 residues. V was clipped by 0 bases and J by 4 bases; unmatched bases: 4. DNA of the CDR3: TGTGCCAGCAGCTTGGACGCTAGCGGGGGGCCAGATACGCAGTATTTT. It translates to CASSLDASGGPDTQYF.

The chain recombines TRBV5-8 with TRBJ2-1, with TRBD1 as a possible D gene (5 bases). The CDR3 runs to 15 residues. Germline CDR1 reads SGHTS; CDR2 reads YDEGEE. V dropped 0 bases and J dropped 0 bases, with 7 bases sitting between them. DNA for the CDR3: TGTGCCAGCAGCTTGGAAGGGGCCTCCTACAATGAGCAGTTCTTC. Amino acids: CASSLEGASYNEQFF.

The chain combines TRBV28 with TRBJ2-5, with D perhaps TRBD2 (6 bases). This CDR3 has 13 residues. Deletions cut 6 bases from V and 2 bases from J, with 10 bases between. Germline CDR1 and CDR2: MDHEN and SYDVKM. The CDR3: CASRGTAQETQYF. CDR3 DNA: TGTGCCAGCAGGGGGACTGCACAAGAGACCCAGTACTTC.

V and J are TRBV27 and TRBJ2-5; 10 nucleotides align to TRBD2. The DNA end favors TRBJ2-7, so the J call may be wrong. The CDR3 extends over 14 amino acids. Germline V CDR1 and CDR2: MNHEY, SMNVEV (reference sequence). Here the CDR3 DNA reads TGTGCCAGCAGCCCGAGACTAGCGGGTTACGAGCAGTACTTC. Encoded protein: CASSPRLAGYEQYF.

The chain couples TRBV7-2 to TRBJ2-3; 11 positions match TRBD2. Germline CDR1 is SGHTA and CDR2 is FQGNSA. After removal of 1 base from V and 1 base from J, the junction contained 7 bases not matched to a gene. The CDR3 spans 18 residues. CDR3 sequence reads: CASSLVLAGDSGTDTQYF. The DNA of the CDR3 is TGTGCCAGCAGCTTAGTACTAGCGGGAGATTCGGGCACAGATACGCAGTATTTT.

The chain employs TRBV5-4 and TRBJ2-7; 8 bases map to TRBD2. CDR1 is SGHNT and CDR2 is YYREEE in the germline V gene (reference sequence). The V segment lost 0 bases and the J segment 1 base; nucleotides outside the gene matches: 0. The CDR3 spans 14 residues. The CDR3 here is CASSLGLASYEQYF. The CDR3 DNA sequence: TGTGCCAGCAGCTTGGGACTAGCGTCCTACGAGCAGTACTTC.

This chain links TRBV7-3 with TRBJ2-2; D not resolved. Germline assignment: CDR1 SGHTA and CDR2 FQGTGA. The CDR3 extends over 15 amino acids. The ends were cut back, 3 bases at V and 4 bases at J, with 12 bases in the middle. Here the CDR3 reads CASSFGGVGTGELFF. CDR3 nucleotides: TGTGCCAGCAGCTTTGGCGGAGTAGGCACCGGGGAGCTGTTTTTT.

The gene calls are TRBV30 and TRBJ2-5; D uncertain. The CDR3 spans 16 residues. CDR1 is GTSNPN, CDR2 SVGIG, per germline (reference sequence). The V gene lost 3 bases and the J gene lost 2 bases, with 19 bases spanning the gap. The chain's CDR3 is CAWSLGRPPAQETQYF. Here the CDR3 DNA reads TGTGCCTGGAGCCTCGGCAGGCCCCCAGCACAAGAGACCCAGTACTTC.

The chain recombines TRBV6-1 with TRBJ2-7, with 8 bases matching TRBD1. Per the germline V gene, CDR1 is MNHNS and CDR2 is SASEGT. With 5 bases clipped from V and 2 bases from J, the junction kept 5 bases outside the gene matches. This CDR3 spans 14 amino acids. CDR3 nucleotide sequence: TGTGCCAGCAGTCCACAGGGGGTCCCCTACGAGCAGTACTTC. Translation gives CASSPQGVPYEQYF.

The chain carries TRBV6-5 and TRBJ2-5; TRBD1 aligns across 9 bases. The CDR3 is 16 residues long. Germline lookup yields CDR1 MNHEY and CDR2 SVGAGI. V shed 2 bases and J 5 bases; nucleotides not matched to a gene: 9. The chain's CDR3 is CASSYGETGGAETQYF. The CDR3 DNA sequence: TGTGCCAGCAGTTACGGGGAAACAGGGGGCGCGGAGACCCAGTACTTC.

This chain joins TRBV5-5 and TRBJ2-7, with D possibly matching TRBD2 (5 bases). The CDR3 is 14 residues long. The ends were cut back, 4 bases at V and 5 bases at J, with 16 bases in the middle. Germline CDR1 is SGHKS and CDR2 is YYEKEE (reference sequence). The CDR3 protein is CASSPLNGGDEQYF. The CDR3 bases are TGTGCCAGCAGCCCCCTTAACGGAGGAGACGAGCAGTACTTC.

The J gene is TRBJ1-6, the V gene TRBV5-1, with 7 bases lining up with TRBD1. V was clipped by 6 bases and J by 7 bases; unmatched bases: 13. The germline V gene encodes CDR1 SGHRS and CDR2 YFSETQ. CDR3 length: 16 amino acids. The CDR3: CASTRGVGGINSPLHF. CDR3 DNA: TGCGCCAGCACTAGGGGCGTAGGGGGCATCAATTCACCCCTCCACTTT.

This clone was observed once. The rearrangement links TRBV30 to TRBJ2-3, with 7 bases aligning to TRBD2. V lost 3 bases, J lost 6 bases, and 9 bases stayed unmatched. The CDR3 contains 14 residues. In germline, CDR1 is GTSNPN, CDR2 SVGIG (reference sequence). The CDR3 is CAWRMGGSRDTQYF. The CDR3 nucleotides read TGTGCCTGGAGGATGGGGGGGAGTCGCGATACGCAGTATTTT.

CDR3 protein: CASVGGDTVTGELFF. Written as DNA, the CDR3 is TGCGCCAGCGTCGGGGGGGACACGGTCACCGGGGAGCTGTTTTTT. The rearrangement links TRBV5-1 to TRBJ2-2; 8 positions agree with TRBD2. CDR1 and CDR2 (germline): SGHRS, YFSETQ. Unmatched junction bases numbered 9, after V lost 7 bases and J lost 4 bases. This CDR3 has 15 residues.

V gene TRBV13 combines with J gene TRBJ2-1, with a tentative D call TRBD2 (5 bases). The germline gives CDR1 PRHDT, CDR2 FYEKMQ (reference sequence). Deletions cut 1 base from V and 5 bases from J, with 12 bases between. The CDR3 length is 15 residues. Written as DNA, the CDR3 is TGTGCCAGCAGCTTAGACTTAGCGTCCCACAATGAGCAGTTCTTC. Translated: CASSLDLASHNEQFF.